These 5 T cell receptor beta chains share one sample of origin, sequenced in a study of T-cell memory formation after mild COVID-19. TCRdb re-derived calls from the 5' RACE reads in MiXCR, one entry per CDR3 protein. The repertoire has a few hundred thousand distinct CDR3 sequences, approximately 10% of them found once; the top ten carry 3% to 3.5%. The sample comprised PBMCs or a T cell subset sorted from them (not recorded which). All receptors derive from a man between 18 and 35 years old who had mild COVID-19 (a few samples of this study predate the infection). Cell type and time point are not known.

The V gene is TRBV5-1, the J gene TRBJ1-2; D gene unclear. This CDR3 spans 14 amino acids. CDR1 is SGHRS, CDR2 YFSETQ, per germline. The ends were cut back, 4 bases at V and 4 bases at J, with 14 bases in the middle. DNA for the CDR3: TGCGCCAGCAGCCCGGGAGGTGGCCTCTATGGCTACACCTTC. Translated: CASSPGGGLYGYTF.

J is TRBJ1-3 and V is TRBV7-6; 9 bases line up with TRBD1. Germline CDR1 is SGHVS and CDR2 is FNYEAQ. The CDR3 runs 17 residues. V lost 5 bases, J lost 0 bases, and 8 bases stayed unmatched. CDR3 region: CASSAGQGPSSGNTIYF. In DNA, the CDR3 is TGTGCCAGCAGCGCCGGACAGGGGCCAAGCTCTGGAAACACCATATATTTT.

This clonotype was recorded a few times. The chain carries TRBV5-1 and TRBJ2-3, with TRBD2 matching 10 bases. Per the germline V gene, CDR1 is SGHRS and CDR2 is YFSETQ. The CDR3 loop spans 16 amino acids. The ends lost 3 bases at V and 2 bases at J; junction bases unmatched: 6. CDR3 in amino acids: CASSSAAGGDTDTQYF. CDR3 DNA sequence: TGCGCCAGCAGCTCCGCAGCGGGGGGGGACACAGATACGCAGTATTTT.

This clonotype was recorded many times. V is TRBV6-2 or TRBV6-3 and J is TRBJ1-3; D is ambiguous. In germline, CDR1 is MNHEY, CDR2 SVGEGT. The V gene lost 6 bases and the J gene lost 2 bases, with 5 bases spanning the gap. The CDR3 length is 12 residues. In DNA, the CDR3 is TGTGCCAGCAGAGGAACTGGAAACACCATATATTTT. Its translation: CASRGTGNTIYF.

The rearrangement links TRBV5-1 to TRBJ1-5; TRBD1 might be the D (6 bases). The V gene lost 0 bases and the J gene lost 1 base, with 11 bases spanning the gap. Per germline, CDR1 SGHRS and CDR2 YFSETQ. This CDR3 has 16 residues. The CDR3 loop is CASSLAPGASNQPQHF. The CDR3 DNA follows: TGCGCCAGCAGCTTGGCACCAGGGGCCAGCAATCAGCCCCAGCATTTT.